This TCR beta chain is drawn from a study of blood T cells in healthy people across ages. The extraction recovered at least 5 micrograms of total RNA per sample. It was with a sample-barcoded 5' primer and a J-beta primer mix that a second PCR of about 6 to 12 cycles was run. TCRdb analysed the 5' RACE reads with MiXCR anew, one entry per CDR3 protein. The sample shows about 930,000 distinct CDR3 sequences, just under 30% of them seen only once. The CDR3 is 14 residues long. CDR1 SGDLS and CDR2 YYNGEE come from the germline V gene. For this clonotype: This may be a read error, as it is one base from a much larger clone.

Another study also made use of these data, one on T cells of mothers and their children. Turning to that study: In this cohort, donors were a few healthy Caucasian mothers plus their six children. It was related mother-child pairs that showed slightly higher overlap than unrelated pairs, without reaching significance.

This clonotype was sampled from a woman between 35 and 50 years old in good health. The sequenced material came from blood. This chain uses TRBV9 with TRBJ2-1; 7 bases match TRBD2. CDR3 amino acids: CTSSVRGEYNEQFF. CDR3 DNA sequence: TGTACCAGCAGCGTACGGGGGGAATACAATGAGCAGTTCTTC.